This TCR beta chain was profiled in a study of blood T cell repertoires in COVID-19. Study-wide background: COVID-19 samples collected from the United States, Italy and Spain covered acute and convalescent phases. The cDNA or gDNA used as material had been derived from T cells, B-cell-depleted T cells, or PBMCs.

V was shortened by 0 bases and J by 8 bases, with 11 bases between the two germline ends. This CDR3 spans 14 amino acids. CDR1 and CDR2 (germline): SGHRS, YFSETQ. As processed by the authors: From reference gene primer amplification, estimates of nucleated cell counts were derived. Generated by immunoSEQ multiplex PCR, the TCRdb table keeps only in-frame clones and is missing some. V, J and clone size derive from that table, while D and trimming were established from the DNA sequence. Among about 150,000 clones listed, about 86% were seen once. The sample was peripheral blood. The chain employs TRBV5-1 and TRBJ1-4; D remains ambiguous. The clonotype originates from a woman aged 55-69 years with acute or convalescent COVID-19. The CDR3 loop reads CASSLDPPEEKLFF. CDR3 in DNA: TGCGCCAGCAGCTTGGACCCCCCCGAGGAAAAACTGTTTTTT.